Following are 20 T cell receptor beta chains from one sample sequenced in a study of OX40 agonist ivuxolimab in advanced cancers. Sequencing used immunoSEQ multiplex PCR; TCRdb keeps in-frame clones, though not all of them. This sample has about 80,000 clones, with 84% found just once. The specimen comprised CD4+ or CD8+ T cells sorted from blood, sampled in a trial of the OX40 agonist ivuxolimab. Every receptor here comes from an adult with an advanced solid tumor such as melanoma, head and neck, liver or kidney cancer.

The chain has TRBV5-4 and TRBJ2-7; D not resolved. V dropped 7 bases and J dropped 0 bases, with 11 bases sitting between them. Germline-derived CDR1 and CDR2 are SGHNT and YYREEE (reference sequence). This CDR3 has 13 residues. The CDR3 coding sequence is TGTGCCAGCTCCGATGAGCCCTCCTACGAGCAGTACTTC. As protein: CASSDEPSYEQYF.

V usage is TRBV7-9 and J usage is TRBJ1-1, with a possible D match to TRBD1 (6 bases). V lost 3 bases, J lost 1 base, and 12 bases lay in between. CDR1 is SEHNR, CDR2 FQNEAQ, per germline (reference sequence). The CDR3 consists of 15 residues. The CDR3 region has the DNA TGTGCCAGCAGCTTTGGGGGGGCGAGGAACACTGAAGCTTTCTTT. It encodes CASSFGGARNTEAFF.

The chain links TRBV10-1 to TRBJ2-3, with TRBD2 identical over 8 bases. Germline V CDR1 and CDR2: WNHNN, SYGVQD (reference sequence). The V gene end was trimmed by 6 bases and the J gene end by 2 bases; junction bases not matched to a gene: 4. This CDR3 has 14 amino acids. In DNA, the CDR3 is TGCGCCAGCAGAAGCGGGGGTCTCACAGATACGCAGTATTTT. This encodes CASRSGGLTDTQYF.

V usage is TRBV7-2 and J usage is TRBJ2-2; no firm D call. The CDR3 totals 16 residues. The germline V gene has CDR1 SGHTA and CDR2 FQGNSA. The V gene lost 1 base and the J gene lost 0 bases, with 9 bases spanning the gap. CDR3 DNA sequence: TGTGCCAGCAGCTTAGACCGGGTCGCGAACACCGGGGAGCTGTTTTTT. Amino acids: CASSLDRVANTGELFF. Together with reference TRBV7-2 and TRBJ2-2, the CDR3 gives the full variable domain: GAGVSQSPSNKVTEKGKDVELRCDPISGHTALYWYRQSLGQGLEFLIYFQGNSAPDKSGLPSDRFSAERTGGSVSTLTIQRTQQEDSAVYLCASSLDRVANTGELFFGEGSRLTVL.

The chain combines TRBV4-1 with TRBJ1-2; D perhaps matches TRBD1 (5 bases). CDR1 MGHRA and CDR2 YSYEKL come from the germline V gene. This CDR3 region has 9 residues. CDR3 loop: CGGGYGYTF. In DNA, the CDR3 is TGCGGGGGGGGATATGGCTACACCTTC.

The chain couples TRBV7-6 to TRBJ1-5; D uncertain. The CDR3 is 16 residues long. V was shortened by 1 base and J by 1 base, with 11 bases between the two germline ends. Germline V gives CDR1 SGHVS, CDR2 FNYEAQ. In nucleotides, the CDR3 is TGTGCCAGCAGCTTAGGGGCAGGATTCAGCAATCAGCCCCAGCATTTT. Protein product: CASSLGAGFSNQPQHF.

This clone was detected a few times. The chain couples TRBV27 to TRBJ2-7; the D is unclear. The CDR3 runs 13 residues. Germline V CDR1 and CDR2: MNHEY, SMNVEV (reference sequence). Trimming left V 5 bases short and J 4 bases short, with 12 bases between. CDR3: CASSPALGYEQYF. CDR3 sequence (DNA): TGTGCCAGCAGTCCAGCGCTAGGATACGAGCAGTACTTC.

This chain uses TRBV2 with TRBJ1-2; tentative D call: TRBD1 (5 bases). Germline loops: CDR1 SNHLY, CDR2 FYNNEI. CDR3 length: 14 amino acids. The V and J ends lost 4 bases and 6 bases respectively, with 15 bases between them. The CDR3 region is CASSVSRAIDGYTF. CDR3 coding DNA: TGTGCCAGCAGTGTAAGCAGGGCCATCGATGGCTACACCTTC.

In its sample, this clone was seen a few times. This sequence joins TRBV19 and TRBJ1-5; the D gene is possibly TRBD1 (5 bases). The length of the CDR3 is 16 residues. Germline loops: CDR1 LNHDA, CDR2 SQIVND (reference sequence). With 2 bases removed from V and 3 bases from J, the gap between germline ends came to 14 bases. The CDR3 DNA sequence: TGTGCCAGTAGTATAAGGGGCACGGTGAACAATCAGCCCCAGCATTTT. Protein product: CASSIRGTVNNQPQHF.

This rearrangement joins TRBV7-2 to TRBJ2-7, with TRBD1 matching over 7 bases. The V segment lost 5 bases and the J segment 3 bases; nucleotides outside the gene matches: 7. Germline V lookup: CDR1 SGHTA, CDR2 FQGNSA. The CDR3 spans 14 residues. CDR3 protein: CASSRDRVVYEQYF. The CDR3, as DNA: TGTGCCAGCAGCAGAGACAGGGTAGTCTACGAGCAGTACTTC.

The chain joins TRBV7-9 to TRBJ1-5; D gene uncertain. This CDR3 is built from 13 residues. The germline gives CDR1 SEHNR, CDR2 FQNEAQ (reference sequence). The germline V and J ends were trimmed by 6 bases and 0 bases, with 6 bases remaining between them. The CDR3: CASSSYSNQPQHF. CDR3 nucleotide sequence: TGTGCCAGCAGTTCCTATAGCAATCAGCCCCAGCATTTT.

The gene calls are TRBV7-9 and TRBJ1-1; D is perhaps TRBD1 (5 bases). The germline CDR1 and CDR2 sequences are SEHNR and FQNEAQ (reference sequence). Deletions cut 5 bases from V and 6 bases from J, with 19 bases between. The CDR3 contains 15 residues. The CDR3 loop is CASSRVVGRDAEAFF. The CDR3 nucleotides read TGTGCCAGCAGCCGGGTCGTGGGCAGGGACGCTGAAGCTTTCTTT. The full variable domain, with the rest looked up from reference TRBV7-9 and TRBJ1-1, is DTGVSQNPRHKITKRGQNVTFRCDPISEHNRLYWYRQTLGQGPEFLTYFQNEAQLEKSRLLSDRFSAERPKGSFSTLEIQRTEQGDSAMYLCASSRVVGRDAEAFFGQGTRLTVV.

Judged by abundance, this clone is medium-sized. This rearrangement joins TRBV9 to TRBJ1-1; D possibly corresponds to TRBD1 (6 bases). The germline V gene has CDR1 SGDLS and CDR2 YYNGEE. This CDR3 comprises 13 residues. V was shortened by 3 bases and J by 9 bases, with 15 bases between the two germline ends. The CDR3 protein is CASSESQGSKAFF. CDR3 nucleotide sequence: TGTGCCAGCAGCGAATCACAGGGTAGTAAAGCTTTCTTT.

This chain joins TRBV7-9 and TRBJ2-3; 8 nucleotides align to TRBD2. This CDR3 has 15 residues. V lost 8 bases, J lost 1 base, and 8 bases stayed unmatched. Per the germline V gene, CDR1 is SEHNR and CDR2 is FQNEAQ (reference sequence). The DNA for the CDR3 is TGTGCCAGCTTCCAGGTTAGCGGGGGCACAGATACGCAGTATTTT. This codes for CASFQVSGGTDTQYF.

V is TRBV2 and J is TRBJ2-1; D is possibly TRBD1 (6 bases). This CDR3 is built from 15 residues. Trimming removed 8 bases at V and 4 bases at J, with 18 bases between. Looked up from germline, CDR1 is SNHLY and CDR2 is FYNNEI. DNA for the CDR3: TGTGCCAGCTTAACCGGGACAACAGTTTACAATGAGCAGTTCTTC. Translated, it gives CASLTGTTVYNEQFF.

The genes are TRBV4-1 and TRBJ1-1; 7 bases map to TRBD1. V trimming: 4 bases; J trimming: 0 bases; junction bases outside the gene matches: 8. CDR1 and CDR2 from the germline V gene are MGHRA and YSYEKL. This CDR3 region has 16 residues. Written as DNA, the CDR3 is TGCGCCAGCAGCCCAACAGGGGCGAGGGTGAACACTGAAGCTTTCTTT. It codes for CASSPTGARVNTEAFF.

The chain couples TRBV5-1 to TRBJ1-1; unclear D gene. The CDR3 totals 15 residues. Germline V gene data show CDR1 as SGHRS and CDR2 as YFSETQ. Trimming shortened V by 4 bases and J by 5 bases, and 18 bases separated the two germline ends. The CDR3 nucleotides read TGCGCCAGCAGCCCGGTGGCTGGGGAGCGGACTGAAGCTTTCTTT. Protein sequence: CASSPVAGERTEAFF.

The CDR3 sequence: CASHTSVTYEQYF. The CDR3 DNA is TGTGCCAGCCACACTAGCGTCACCTACGAGCAGTACTTC. This chain joins TRBV2 and TRBJ2-7, with 7 bases lining up with TRBD2. Germline CDR1 reads SNHLY; CDR2 reads FYNNEI. Germline trimming cut 8 bases from V and 2 bases from J; bases unmatched to any gene: 6. This CDR3 is built from 13 residues.

This chain links TRBV9 with TRBJ2-1; D uncertain. Trimming cost V 0 bases and J 6 bases, with 10 bases left between them. This CDR3 has 14 residues. The germline gives CDR1 SGDLS, CDR2 YYNGEE. The CDR3 loop reads CASSVAIRSNEQFF. CDR3 sequence (DNA): TGTGCCAGCAGCGTAGCTATACGGAGCAATGAGCAGTTCTTC.

This clone was observed a handful of times. The chain recombines TRBV29-1 with TRBJ2-5, with D tentatively TRBD1 or TRBD2 (5 bases each). Per the germline V gene, CDR1 is SQVTM and CDR2 is ANQGSEA. CDR3 length: 14 residues. The germline V and J ends were trimmed by 6 bases and 7 bases, with 21 bases remaining between them. This CDR3 is CSVDRDLTLATQYF. CDR3 DNA sequence: TGCAGCGTGGACCGGGACCTTACCCTTGCGACCCAGTACTTC.